Each of the 27 T cell receptor beta chains below was sequenced from the same sample in a study of response to subunit inactivated influenza vaccine. TCRdb recomputed calls from the RT-PCR reads with MiXCR, one row per CDR3 protein. This table holds 450,000 to 700,000 distinct CDR3 sequences, around 13% found once. The sequencing here drew on PBMCs from blood, taken about 13 days after vaccination. Every receptor here comes from a man in his fifties or sixties who received an inactivated influenza vaccine.

This clonotype was picked up a small number of times. This chain connects TRBV28 to TRBJ2-7, with 8 bases identical to TRBD1. J gave up 4 bases and V 7 bases, and 9 bases lay outside the gene matches. Germline CDR1 and CDR2: MDHEN and SYDVKM. The CDR3 has 14 residues. The CDR3 spells CASMNLDRVYEQYF. CDR3 bases: TGTGCCAGCATGAACTTGGACAGGGTATACGAGCAGTACTTC.

The chain uses TRBV6-5 and TRBJ2-7; TRBD1 matches at 9 bases. In germline, CDR1 is MNHEY, CDR2 SVGAGI. The CDR3 spans 17 residues. With 1 base clipped from V and 6 bases from J, the junction kept 13 bases outside the gene matches. CDR3 loop: CASSYYNPGQGSSEQYF. The CDR3 coding sequence is TGTGCCAGCAGTTACTACAACCCGGGACAGGGATCGAGCGAGCAGTACTTC.

A few counts support this clonotype. The chain joins TRBV6-1 to TRBJ1-2; D remains unclear. The germline gives CDR1 MNHNS, CDR2 SASEGT. V was cut by 0 bases and J by 6 bases, with 11 bases left in between. This CDR3 spans 14 amino acids. The CDR3 region has the DNA TGTGCCAGCAGTGAAGCGCCCGGGATCAATGGCTACACCTTC. Its protein is CASSEAPGINGYTF.

This chain links TRBV5-5 with TRBJ2-7, with D perhaps TRBD1 (5 bases). The CDR3 is made up of 17 amino acids. V was pared by 1 base and J by 3 bases, with 20 bases between. Per the germline V gene, CDR1 is SGHKS and CDR2 is YYEKEE (reference sequence). CDR3 loop: CASSLKAVKWTNYEQYF. CDR3 bases: TGTGCCAGCAGCTTGAAGGCGGTGAAGTGGACAAACTACGAGCAGTACTTC.

The chain carries TRBV18 and TRBJ1-2; no reliable D call. The V end was cut by 7 bases, the J end by 2 bases, with 8 bases between. The CDR3 has 12 amino acids. Germline CDR1 reads KGHSH; CDR2 reads LQKENI. The CDR3 spells CASYRPNYGYTF. The CDR3 bases are TGTGCCAGCTACCGACCAAACTATGGCTACACCTTC.

The chain combines TRBV15 with TRBJ2-7, with a possible D match to TRBD2 (6 bases). Looked up from germline, CDR1 is LNHNV and CDR2 is YYDKDF (reference sequence). The V gene lost 0 bases and the J gene lost 3 bases, with 12 bases spanning the gap. The CDR3 covers 15 residues. The DNA of the CDR3 is TGTGCCACCAGCAGAGAGCAGGTCGGGAGCTACGAGCAGTACTTC. This encodes CATSREQVGSYEQYF.

V and J are TRBV2 and TRBJ2-7, with a tentative D call TRBD1 (5 bases). The CDR3 extends over 11 amino acids. Between the trimmed V and J ends, which lost 7 bases and 7 bases, there was a span of 11 bases. The germline gives CDR1 SNHLY, CDR2 FYNNEI. The CDR3 here is CASKQAREQYF. The CDR3 region has the DNA TGTGCCAGCAAACAGGCGCGGGAGCAGTACTTC.

The V gene is TRBV6-5, the J gene TRBJ1-3; D ambiguous. Deletions cut 0 bases from V and 3 bases from J, with 9 bases between. The CDR3 is 15 amino acids. From germline, CDR1 is MNHEY and CDR2 SVGAGI. CDR3 residues: CASSYSSRDGNTIYF. The CDR3 DNA reads as TGTGCCAGCAGTTACTCGAGTAGGGATGGAAACACCATATATTTT.

The rearrangement joins TRBV5-1 to TRBJ2-1, with D uncertain. CDR3 size: 12 residues. V was clipped by 0 bases and J by 15 bases, with 13 bases between them. The germline V gene encodes CDR1 SGHRS and CDR2 YFSETQ. The CDR3 loop is CASSLDPSLAFF. The CDR3 nucleotides are TGCGCCAGCAGCTTGGACCCCTCACTTGCGTTCTTC.

This chain joins TRBV24-1 and TRBJ2-2; maybe TRBD2 (6 bases). Germline V gives CDR1 KGHDR, CDR2 SFDVKD. The CDR3 consists of 16 residues. The V end lost 2 bases, the J end lost 7 bases, and 16 bases lay between the germline ends. The CDR3 here is CATSDWTAEGYGELFF. The DNA for the CDR3 is TGTGCCACCAGTGATTGGACCGCGGAGGGGTACGGGGAGCTGTTTTTT.

This clonotype has a handful of counts. The chain joins TRBV24-1 to TRBJ2-5, with D perhaps TRBD1 (6 bases). CDR3 length equals 14 residues. Trimming cost V 4 bases and J 5 bases, with 13 bases left between them. The germline V gene has CDR1 KGHDR and CDR2 SFDVKD. The DNA for the CDR3 is TGTGCCACCAGTGACCCGGGAAGGGGGGAGACCCAGTACTTC. Residues: CATSDPGRGETQYF.

This clonotype was counted many times. This chain links TRBV12-3 or TRBV12-4 with TRBJ2-7, with D possibly matching TRBD2 (5 bases). Trimming shortened V by 6 bases and J by 6 bases, and 21 bases separated the two germline ends. This CDR3 contains 15 residues. The CDR3 protein is CASSPGPRGSREQYF. The CDR3 bases are TGTGCCAGCAGCCCAGGTCCCCGCGGGTCTCGCGAGCAGTACTTC.

This clonotype was counted a few times. The chain is built from TRBV27 and TRBJ2-1; 8 bases match TRBD2. Germline CDR1 reads MNHEY; CDR2 reads SMNVEV (reference sequence). The CDR3 is 14 residues long. The junction had 5 bases not matched to a gene; V was cut back by 6 bases and J by 4 bases. The CDR3, as DNA: TGTGCCAGCAGCCTTAGCGGGAATTACAATGAGCAGTTCTTC. Translated: CASSLSGNYNEQFF.

The rearrangement uses TRBV29-1 and TRBJ2-5; 9 positions match TRBD2. Germline CDR1 reads SQVTM; CDR2 reads ANQGSEA. The CDR3 is made up of 13 amino acids. The trim removed 7 bases at V and 2 bases at J, leaving 5 bases unmatched. CDR3 sequence reads: CSASGGPQETQYF. The CDR3 DNA reads as TGCAGCGCCAGCGGGGGGCCTCAAGAGACCCAGTACTTC.

This chain connects TRBV7-6 to TRBJ2-5, with 11 bases identical to TRBD2. The germline gives CDR1 SGHVS, CDR2 FNYEAQ. Trimming cost V 5 bases and J 5 bases; bases outside gene matches: 10. The CDR3 is made up of 16 amino acids. CDR3 DNA: TGTGCCAGCAGCGTCCTAGCGGGGGGACCCGGGGAGACCCAGTACTTC. This sequence encodes CASSVLAGGPGETQYF.

In its sample, this clonotype was seen a few times. The chain couples TRBV2 to TRBJ2-2; 9 nucleotides match TRBD2. This CDR3 spans 15 amino acids. V lost 4 bases and J lost 4; bases outside the gene matches: 4. Germline assignment: CDR1 SNHLY and CDR2 FYNNEI. CDR3 region: CASSVAGAGTGELFF. CDR3 sequence (DNA): TGTGCCAGCAGTGTAGCGGGGGCTGGCACCGGGGAGCTGTTTTTT.

CDR3 loop: CASSLPTGVNYGYTF. CDR3 bases: TGCGCCAGCAGCCTTCCAACAGGGGTGAACTATGGCTACACCTTC. The chain combines TRBV5-1 with TRBJ1-2; 7 positions agree with TRBD1. V lost 4 bases to trimming and J lost 2 bases; unmatched junction nucleotides: 8. The germline V gene has CDR1 SGHRS and CDR2 YFSETQ. The CDR3 is 15 amino acids. Full variable domain (outside the CDR3, taken from reference TRBV5-1 and TRBJ1-2): KAGVTQTPRYLIKTRGQQVTLSCSPISGHRSVSWYQQTPGQGLQFLFEYFSETQRNKGNFPGRFSGRQFSNSRSEMNVSTLELGDSALYLCASSLPTGVNYGYTFGSGTRLTVV.

This chain uses TRBV7-2 with TRBJ1-2; no reliable D call. Trimming removed 1 base from V and 8 bases from J, with 20 bases in between. The germline V gene encodes CDR1 SGHTA and CDR2 FQGNSA. The CDR3 has 16 residues. The CDR3 sequence: CASSLVYGPSGGGYTF. The CDR3 DNA reads as TGTGCCAGCAGCTTAGTTTATGGGCCGTCGGGAGGGGGCTACACCTTC.

This clonotype was found a few times. The chain couples TRBV4-3 to TRBJ2-3; 8 nucleotides agree with TRBD1. Germline V gene data show CDR1 as LGHNA and CDR2 as YSLEER. The CDR3 runs to 15 residues. The V segment lost 4 bases and the J segment 4 bases; nucleotides outside the gene matches: 7. Written as DNA, the CDR3 is TGCGCCAGCAGCCTAGACAGGGGAACATCAGATACGCAGTATTTT. It specifies CASSLDRGTSDTQYF.

In its sample, this clonotype was seen a few times. DNA for the CDR3: TGCAGTGCCTTCAGGGAGGGCTCAAACTATGGCTACACCTTC. This translates into CSAFREGSNYGYTF. V is TRBV20-1 and J is TRBJ1-2; D is possibly TRBD1 (5 bases). The CDR3 totals 14 residues. The V and J ends lost 6 bases and 2 bases respectively, with 16 bases between them. Looked up from germline, CDR1 is DFQATT and CDR2 is SNEGSKA (reference sequence).

The chain employs TRBV5-6 and TRBJ2-6, with TRBD1 as a possible D gene (6 bases). Between the trimmed V and J ends, which lost 0 bases and 0 bases, there was a span of 13 bases. The CDR3 extends over 18 amino acids. CDR1 and CDR2 (germline): SGHDT, YYEEEE. CDR3: CASSLADSLRSGANVLTF. CDR3 in DNA: TGTGCCAGCAGCTTGGCGGACAGTCTTCGCTCTGGGGCCAACGTCCTGACTTTC. The full variable domain, in which reference TRBV5-6 and TRBJ2-6 provide the parts outside the CDR3, is DAGVTQSPTHLIKTRGQQVTLRCSPKSGHDTVSWYQQALGQGPQFIFQYYEEEERQRGNFPDRFSGHQFPNYSSELNVNALLLGDSALYLCASSLADSLRSGANVLTFGAGSRLTVL.

This clonotype has only a few counts. The rearrangement uses TRBV7-2 and TRBJ1-1; the D gene is possibly TRBD1 (6 bases). Germline V gene sequence: CDR1 SGHTA, CDR2 FQGNSA. Between the trimmed V and J ends, which lost 5 bases and 4 bases, there was a span of 8 bases. The CDR3 spans 12 residues. In DNA, the CDR3 is TGTGCCAGCAGCCAGGGGAGCACTGAAGCTTTCTTT. It yields the protein CASSQGSTEAFF.

The chain employs TRBV20-1 and TRBJ1-1; D is perhaps TRBD1 (5 bases). The CDR3 extends over 12 amino acids. CDR1 is DFQATT and CDR2 is SNEGSKA in the germline V gene (reference sequence). Trimming removed 4 bases at V and 5 bases at J, with 11 bases between. The CDR3 region has the DNA TGCAGTGCTACCTCAGGGAGAACTGAAGCTTTCTTT. Translated: CSATSGRTEAFF.

This clonotype was detected ten times or more. The rearrangement joins TRBV7-9 to TRBJ1-2, with 9 positions matching TRBD1. CDR3 length: 15 amino acids. Looked up from germline, CDR1 is SEHNR and CDR2 is FQNEAQ (reference sequence). The V and J ends lost 5 bases and 4 bases, in that order; junction bases with no gene match: 8. The CDR3 DNA reads as TGTGCCAGCAGCCTTGGACAGGGGCCCCTCTATGGCTACACCTTC. This sequence encodes CASSLGQGPLYGYTF.

The chain couples TRBV20-1 to TRBJ2-5; possibly TRBD2 for D (6 bases). V dropped 7 bases and J dropped 5 bases, with 11 bases sitting between them. The CDR3 sequence is 11 residues long. Germline CDR1 and CDR2: DFQATT and SNEGSKA (reference sequence). The CDR3 protein is CSVGRHETQYF. The CDR3 DNA is TGCAGTGTGGGGAGGCATGAGACCCAGTACTTC.

This clonotype was counted a few times. V gene TRBV13 combines with J gene TRBJ2-1; weak D call: TRBD2 (7 bases). The CDR3 covers 15 residues. Germline-derived CDR1 and CDR2 are PRHDT and FYEKMQ (reference sequence). V lost 5 bases to trimming and J lost 6 bases, with 17 bases between them. In DNA, the CDR3 is TGTGCCAGCAGCCTCGTGGGGGGGGCAGTCAATGAGCAGTTCTTC. Its protein product is CASSLVGGAVNEQFF.

The chain links TRBV20-1 to TRBJ2-7, with D perhaps being TRBD1 or TRBD2 (5 bases each). CDR1 is DFQATT and CDR2 is SNEGSKA in the germline V gene (reference sequence). CDR3 length: 15 residues. Trimming removed 0 bases at V and 8 bases at J, with 20 bases between. The CDR3 spells CSARDGADPTSKQYF. The DNA for the CDR3 is TGCAGTGCTAGAGACGGGGCGGACCCTACGTCCAAGCAGTACTTC.